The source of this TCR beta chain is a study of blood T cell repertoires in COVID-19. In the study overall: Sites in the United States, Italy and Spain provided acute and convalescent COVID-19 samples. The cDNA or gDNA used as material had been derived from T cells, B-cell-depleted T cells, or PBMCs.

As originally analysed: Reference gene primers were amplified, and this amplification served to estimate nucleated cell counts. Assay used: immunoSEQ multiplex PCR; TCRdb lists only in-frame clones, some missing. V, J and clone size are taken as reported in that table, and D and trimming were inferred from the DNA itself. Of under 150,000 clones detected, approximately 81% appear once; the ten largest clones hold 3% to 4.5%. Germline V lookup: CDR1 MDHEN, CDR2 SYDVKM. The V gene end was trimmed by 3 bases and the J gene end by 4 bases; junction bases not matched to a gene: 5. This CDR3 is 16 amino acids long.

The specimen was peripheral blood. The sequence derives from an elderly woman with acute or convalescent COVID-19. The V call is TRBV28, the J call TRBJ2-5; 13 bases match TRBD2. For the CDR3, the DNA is TGTGCCAGCAGTTTCACAGGACTAGCGGGAGTAGAGACCCAGTACTTC. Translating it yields CASSFTGLAGVETQYF. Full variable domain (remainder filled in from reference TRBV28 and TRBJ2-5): DVKVTQSSRYLVKRTGEKVFLECVQDMDHENMFWYRQDPGLGLRLIYFSYDVKMKEKGDIPEGYSVSREKKERFSLILESASTNQTSMYLCASSFTGLAGVETQYFGPGTRLLVL.